The 26 T cell receptor beta chains below were found in one sample sequenced in a study of T-cell memory formation after mild COVID-19. A single record per CDR3 protein comes from TCRdb applying MiXCR to the 5' RACE reads. The sample has approximately 300,000 distinct CDR3 sequences; approximately 15% are singletons. Sequencing was done on a sample of PBMCs or a T cell subset sorted from them (not recorded which). These receptors all come from a man younger than 35 who had mild COVID-19 (a few samples of this study predate the infection). Cell type and time point are not known.

This clonotype appeared a few times. This chain links TRBV7-2 with TRBJ1-3; D remains ambiguous. The germline gives CDR1 SGHTA, CDR2 FQGNSA. The CDR3 extends over 16 amino acids. V dropped 3 bases and J dropped 4 bases, with 16 bases sitting between them. The CDR3 region has the DNA TGTGCCAGCAGCTTCATGGGGAACCCACTCGGAAACACCATATATTTT. Its protein is CASSFMGNPLGNTIYF.

Ten or more counts support this clonotype. The rearrangement joins TRBV7-9 to TRBJ1-1; D not resolved. The CDR3 spans 12 residues. Deletions cut 2 bases from V and 4 bases from J, with 5 bases between. Germline CDR1 reads SEHNR; CDR2 reads FQNEAQ (reference sequence). The CDR3 spells CASSLQATEAFF. The CDR3 DNA reads TGTGCCAGCAGCTTACAGGCCACTGAAGCTTTCTTT.

The gene calls are TRBV2 and TRBJ2-7; no firm D call. V lost 5 bases, J lost 5 bases, and 7 bases lay in between. Germline V gives CDR1 SNHLY, CDR2 FYNNEI. The CDR3 is 11 amino acids. CDR3 sequence (DNA): TGTGCCAGCAGTTATGTGGACGAGCAGTACTTC. Its translation: CASSYVDEQYF.

This clonotype occurred a few times. This chain uses TRBV20-1 with TRBJ2-3; 13 nucleotides match TRBD2. This CDR3 is 17 amino acids long. Germline V gene data show CDR1 as DFQATT and CDR2 as SNEGSKA (reference sequence). Trimming removed 5 bases from V and 0 bases from J; junction bases left unmatched: 8. DNA for the CDR3: TGCAGTGCTGACGGGACTAGCGGGGCATTGAGCACAGATACGCAGTATTTT. Translation: CSADGTSGALSTDTQYF.

This clonotype has only a few counts. The chain is built from TRBV2 and TRBJ2-1; tentative D call: TRBD1 (5 bases). From germline, CDR1 is SNHLY and CDR2 FYNNEI. V was pared by 4 bases and J by 2 bases, with 15 bases between. The CDR3 is 16 amino acids. DNA for the CDR3: TGTGCCAGCAGTGGGGGTGGGGCAGTACCCTACAATGAGCAGTTCTTC. Translation: CASSGGGAVPYNEQFF.

This clonotype was seen many times. The gene calls are TRBV15 and TRBJ2-3, with a possible D match to TRBD2 (6 bases). From germline, CDR1 is LNHNV and CDR2 YYDKDF (reference sequence). V was shortened by 1 base and J by 2 bases, with 10 bases between the two germline ends. The CDR3 contains 15 residues. For the CDR3, the DNA is TGTGCCACCAGCAGAGTTACGGGGGTCACAGATACGCAGTATTTT. Translation: CATSRVTGVTDTQYF. The whole variable domain, remainder taken from reference TRBV15 and TRBJ2-3, is DAMVIQNPRYQVTQFGKPVTLSCSQTLNHNVMYWYQQKSSQAPKLLFHYYDKDFNNEADTPDNFQSRRPNTSFCFLDIRSPGLGDTAMYLCATSRVTGVTDTQYFGPGTRLTVL.

This sequence joins TRBV6-2 or TRBV6-3 and TRBJ2-3, with D tentatively TRBD2 (8 bases). V lost 6 bases, J lost 2 bases, and 24 bases lay in between. Germline CDR1 and CDR2: MNHEY and SVGEGT. The length of the CDR3 is 18 residues. The CDR3: CASRLDVTGGTVTDTQYF. In DNA, the CDR3 is TGTGCCAGCAGATTAGATGTAACGGGGGGGACAGTCACAGATACGCAGTATTTT.

This clonotype occurred a few times. The chain links TRBV5-1 to TRBJ1-2; perhaps TRBD1 as D (5 bases). Germline-derived CDR1 and CDR2 are SGHRS and YFSETQ. CDR3 length: 15 amino acids. Trimming took off 4 bases at V and 0 bases at J, with 13 bases between the two ends. CDR3 nucleotide sequence: TGCGCCAGCAGCCTGGGACTTCCGTCTAACTATGGCTACACCTTC. This sequence encodes CASSLGLPSNYGYTF. Looking up the rest from reference TRBV5-1 and TRBJ1-2 gives the full variable domain: KAGVTQTPRYLIKTRGQQVTLSCSPISGHRSVSWYQQTPGQGLQFLFEYFSETQRNKGNFPGRFSGRQFSNSRSEMNVSTLELGDSALYLCASSLGLPSNYGYTFGSGTRLTVV.

This clonotype appeared a single time. J is TRBJ2-5 and V is TRBV11-2, with no clear D. Trimming pared 5 bases from V and 1 base from J, leaving 11 bases between. The CDR3 consists of 14 residues. Germline V lookup: CDR1 SGHAT, CDR2 FQNNGV. The CDR3 region has the DNA TGTGCCAGCAGCCGCCGGACGGTCCAAGAGACCCAGTACTTC. Residues: CASSRRTVQETQYF.

This rearrangement joins TRBV5-1 to TRBJ2-2; D unresolved. The germline CDR1 and CDR2 sequences are SGHRS and YFSETQ. V shed 0 bases and J shed 4 bases, with 16 bases lying between them. This CDR3 comprises 17 residues. The CDR3: CASSLAPAGVLTGELFF. For the CDR3, the DNA is TGCGCCAGCAGCTTGGCCCCAGCCGGAGTGCTCACCGGGGAGCTGTTTTTT.

This clonotype is deemed medium-sized (0.01 to 0.1%). The chain has TRBV20-1 and TRBJ1-2; no clear D. CDR3 size: 12 residues. Trimming stripped 6 bases from V and 6 bases from J, with 14 bases between. The germline V gene has CDR1 DFQATT and CDR2 SNEGSKA (reference sequence). CDR3 DNA sequence: TGCAGTGCAGCGAGTGATAAGGATGGCTACACCTTC. The encoded protein is CSAASDKDGYTF.

The table lists this clonotype with a few counts. This rearrangement joins TRBV6-1 to TRBJ2-5; D is undetermined. The length of the CDR3 is 12 residues. Per germline, CDR1 MNHNS and CDR2 SASEGT. V lost 1 base to trimming and J lost 5 bases, with 5 bases between them. The CDR3: CASSEVVETQYF. The CDR3 DNA sequence: TGTGCCAGCAGTGAAGTGGTGGAGACCCAGTACTTC.

The gene calls are TRBV20-1 and TRBJ1-5; no firm D call. CDR1 and CDR2 (germline): DFQATT, SNEGSKA (reference sequence). Trimming removed 0 bases from V and 0 bases from J, with 15 bases in between. The CDR3 sequence is 17 residues long. In DNA, the CDR3 is TGCAGTGCTAGAGATCACACAGACTCCTATAGCAATCAGCCCCAGCATTTT. Translating it yields CSARDHTDSYSNQPQHF.

The chain carries TRBV6-5 and TRBJ2-2, with D tentatively TRBD2 (5 bases). Germline V gene data show CDR1 as MNHEY and CDR2 as SVGAGI. The V gene lost 2 bases and the J gene lost 1 base, with 11 bases spanning the gap. There are 16 residues in the CDR3. The CDR3 is CASSYRRAVNTGELFF. CDR3 DNA sequence: TGTGCCAGCAGTTACCGGCGGGCAGTGAACACCGGGGAGCTGTTTTTT.

This clonotype came up many times. The chain combines TRBV6-5 with TRBJ2-3; 12 nucleotides agree with TRBD1. This CDR3 region has 15 residues. Unmatched junction bases numbered 7, after V lost 5 bases and J lost 7 bases. Germline loops: CDR1 MNHEY, CDR2 SVGAGI. Here the CDR3 reads CASSPPGQGANTQYF. The CDR3 nucleotides are TGTGCCAGCAGTCCACCGGGACAGGGGGCGAATACGCAGTATTTT.

This clonotype is classed as medium-sized. The chain uses TRBV29-1 and TRBJ1-3; D is ambiguous. This CDR3 is built from 13 residues. CDR1 and CDR2 (germline): SQVTM, ANQGSEA. V lost 2 bases and J 0 bases, leaving 5 bases between the germline ends. The chain's CDR3 is CSVEPGSGNTIYF. The CDR3 nucleotides read TGCAGCGTTGAACCAGGCTCTGGAAACACCATATATTTT.

The gene calls are TRBV12-3 or TRBV12-4 and TRBJ2-5, with 9 bases that match TRBD2. The V gene end was trimmed by 5 bases and the J gene end by 4 bases; junction bases not matched to a gene: 8. The CDR3 length is 15 residues. Here the CDR3 reads CASSNPSGVPETQYF. In DNA, the CDR3 is TGTGCCAGCAGTAATCCTAGCGGGGTGCCAGAGACCCAGTACTTC.

The chain has TRBV20-1 and TRBJ1-2; D call uncertain. The germline V gene encodes CDR1 DFQATT and CDR2 SNEGSKA (reference sequence). This CDR3 comprises 14 residues. The V end was cut by 0 bases, the J end by 2 bases, with 10 bases between. CDR3 nucleotides: TGCAGTGCTAGAGATGGGCAGCCCAACTATGGCTACACCTTC. Its protein product is CSARDGQPNYGYTF.

In its sample, this clonotype was seen a few times. V gene TRBV2 combines with J gene TRBJ1-6; no reliable D call. V lost 3 bases, J lost 14 bases, and 14 bases lay in between. This CDR3 contains 13 residues. Looked up from germline, CDR1 is SNHLY and CDR2 is FYNNEI. The CDR3 spells CASSDLNEVTLHF. As DNA, the CDR3 is TGTGCCAGCAGTGATCTCAACGAGGTCACCCTCCACTTT. The full variable domain, rest sourced from reference TRBV2 and TRBJ1-6, is EPEVTQTPSHQVTQMGQEVILRCVPISNHLYFYWYRQILGQKVEFLVSFYNNEISEKSEIFDDQFSVERPDGSNFTLKIRSTKLEDSAMYFCASSDLNEVTLHFGNGTRLTVT.

The chain carries TRBV25-1 and TRBJ1-3, with D unresolved. Germline lookup yields CDR1 MGHDK and CDR2 SYGVNS. Trimming removed 1 base at V and 3 bases at J, with 7 bases between. This CDR3 has 14 amino acids. The CDR3 DNA reads TGTGCCAGCAGTGAATCTTTGGGTGGAAACACCATATATTTT. Protein: CASSESLGGNTIYF.

This clonotype was seen more than once but under ten times. The CDR3 DNA is TGTGCCAGCAGCCCCGACAGGGTTAGCTTCAACTATGGCTACACCTTC. Residues: CASSPDRVSFNYGYTF. The chain couples TRBV9 to TRBJ1-2; the match to TRBD1 covers 7 bases. The CDR3 runs 16 residues. Germline V gene data show CDR1 as SGDLS and CDR2 as YYNGEE. The J segment lost 2 bases and the V segment lost 4 bases, leaving 11 bases of the junction unmatched.

The chain combines TRBV18 with TRBJ2-7; D may be TRBD1 (5 bases). This CDR3 is 15 amino acids long. Germline CDR1 and CDR2: KGHSH and LQKENI. Trimming removed 3 bases from V and 2 bases from J, with 14 bases in between. The CDR3 DNA is TGTGCCAGCTCACCGTTAGGTGGGGCAGCCTACGAGCAGTACTTC. Translating it yields CASSPLGGAAYEQYF.

This clonotype has just a few counts. The rearrangement joins TRBV20-1 to TRBJ2-1; the D gene is possibly TRBD1 (5 bases). The germline V gene has CDR1 DFQATT and CDR2 SNEGSKA (reference sequence). Trimming shortened V by 3 bases and J by 0 bases, and 12 bases separated the two germline ends. The CDR3 totals 15 residues. In DNA, the CDR3 is TGCAGTGCTAGCTCGACAGTTAGCTCCTACAATGAGCAGTTCTTC. Translation gives CSASSTVSSYNEQFF.

The rearrangement uses TRBV9 and TRBJ1-1; D call uncertain. Germline-derived CDR1 and CDR2 are SGDLS and YYNGEE. V was pared by 0 bases and J by 1 base, with 4 bases between. The CDR3 consists of 13 residues. CDR3 coding DNA: TGTGCCAGCAGCGTAGTGGCGAACACTGAAGCTTTCTTT. It is translated as CASSVVANTEAFF.

This clonotype was seen repeatedly, ten times or more. V usage is TRBV5-1 and J usage is TRBJ2-1, with a tentative D call TRBD2 (6 bases). CDR1 is SGHRS, CDR2 YFSETQ, per germline. The CDR3 runs 16 residues. With 9 bases removed from V and 0 bases from J, the gap between germline ends came to 19 bases. CDR3 sequence (DNA): TGCGCCACCTTCCCCGGGGGTACGAGCTCCTACAATGAGCAGTTCTTC. It specifies CATFPGGTSSYNEQFF.

The chain combines TRBV4-2 with TRBJ2-3; the D gene is possibly TRBD1 (7 bases). The CDR3 runs 16 residues. Germline values: CDR1 LGHNA, CDR2 YNFKEQ. The V and J ends lost 4 bases and 4 bases respectively, with 18 bases between them. This CDR3 reads CASSPLDREASDTQYF. The CDR3 nucleotides are TGTGCCAGCAGCCCGCTCGACAGGGAGGCGTCAGATACGCAGTATTTT.